This is a list of T cell receptor beta chains from one sample in a study of T cell responses to AZD1222 COVID-19 vaccine. Method: immunoSEQ multiplex PCR; TCRdb's copy keeps in-frame clones and lacks some. The table lists around 89,000 clones, around 84% of them singletons. The sample was peripheral blood, taken on day 0 of AZD1222 vaccination. The origin of the receptors is an adult in good health. Each CDR3 is given with its conserved first and last residue. The D gene is left open where the match is weak. The size entry is marked missing in some rows and otherwise reads once, few, many or a size class.

D,J,size,V,DNA,CDR3
TRBD1,TRBJ1-5,few,TRBV6-6,TGTGCCAGCAGCCAAAGCCACCGGCACAGGGGGCAAAGGTTAGGCAATCAGCCCCAGCATTTT,CASSQSHRHRGQRLGNQPQHF
-,TRBJ1-1,-,TRBV2,TGTGCCAGCAGTGGTCAGATATTTGAAGCTTTCTTT,CASSGQIFEAFF
-,TRBJ2-5,-,TRBV5-6,TGTGCCAGCAGCGCGAATAGGAGGGGGGCCCAGTACTTC,CASSANRRGAQYF
-,TRBJ1-1,-,TRBV7-2,TGTGCCAGCAGCTTAGCGCCCAGCGGGGACCGGAGATTT,CASSLAPSGDRRF
-,TRBJ1-1,few,TRBV3-1/TRBV3-2,TGTGCCAGCAGCCAAGCTGGCAGGCAAGGGACAGCTTTCTTT,CASSQAGRQGTAFF
-,TRBJ2-6,-,TRBV5-6,TGTGCCAGCAGCTTGTTTATGCAGTCTAACGTCCTGACTTTC,CASSLFMQSNVLTF
TRBD1,TRBJ1-5,-,TRBV6-5,TGTGCCAGCAGACCCGGACAGGGCAATCAGCCCCAGCATTTT,CASRPGQGNQPQHF
TRBD2,TRBJ2-7,-,TRBV29-1,TGCAGCATTGGGGCTAGCGGGGCCTACGAGCAGTACTTC,CSIGASGAYEQYF
-,TRBJ1-3,-,TRBV5-6,TGTGCCAGCAGCTTGGGTCTGACGGGAGGAGGCTCTGGAAACACCATATATTTT,CASSLGLTGGGSGNTIYF
-,TRBJ1-2,-,TRBV7-2,TGTGCCAGCAGCTTAGCGGCAGGGACGGAGGGCTACACCTTC,CASSLAAGTEGYTF
-,TRBJ1-5,-,TRBV19,TGTGCCAGTAGTATCAAAAGGGGGGGGAATCAGCCCCAGCATTTT,CASSIKRGGNQPQHF
-,TRBJ2-3,-,TRBV5-4,TGTGCCAGCAGCTCCGAGGGGGGGCGGAATACGCAGTATTTT,CASSSEGGRNTQYF
-,TRBJ1-6,-,TRBV11-2,TGTGCCAGCAGCTTAGTCGCAGGCTGGAATTCACCCCTCCACTTT,CASSLVAGWNSPLHF
-,TRBJ1-6,-,TRBV6-1,TGTGCCAGCAGTGAAGGACAGTGGAGTCTGAGCTCCTATAATTCACCCCTCCACTTT,CASSEGQWSLSSYNSPLHF
TRBD1,TRBJ2-7,-,TRBV5-1,TGCGCCAGCAGCAGCGGACAGGGGACGGACGAGCAGTACTTC,CASSSGQGTDEQYF
-,TRBJ2-4,-,TRBV7-2,TGTGCCAGCAGCTTAGAACACGGCCTAGCCAAAAACATTCAGTACTTC,CASSLEHGLAKNIQYF
TRBD1,TRBJ2-7,-,TRBV11-2,TGTGCCAGCAGCTCGTTCGACAGGGCGACCTACGAGCAGTACTTC,CASSSFDRATYEQYF
-,TRBJ1-2,once,TRBV7-9,TGTGCCAGCAGCTTAACGGAAGACTATGGCTACACCTTC,CASSLTEDYGYTF
-,TRBJ2-4,-,TRBV28,TGTGCCAGCAGCCCACAGGGAGCCAAAAACATTCAGTACTTC,CASSPQGAKNIQYF
TRBD1,TRBJ1-3,-,TRBV5-1,TGCGCCAGCAGCTCCGGGACAGTGAACACCATATATTTT,CASSSGTVNTIYF
-,TRBJ2-5,-,TRBV19,TGTGCCAGTAAGAAAGGGCCTCAGCAAGAGACCCAGTACTTC,CASKKGPQQETQYF
-,TRBJ1-1,once,TRBV6-5,TGTGCCAGCAGTTACGGGGCAGGCGGCACTGAAGCTTTCTTT,CASSYGAGGTEAFF
TRBD2,TRBJ2-1,-,TRBV2,TGTGCCAGCAGCGTCGCTAGCGGGGGGGCCCACAATGAGCAGTTCTTC,CASSVASGGAHNEQFF
-,TRBJ2-7,-,TRBV29-1,TGCAGCGGTATCAGGGGCGACGAGCAGTACTTC,CSGIRGDEQYF
-,TRBJ2-7,-,TRBV19,TGTGCCAGTAGTATAGTGGCCCAAAACTACGAGCAGTACTTC,CASSIVAQNYEQYF
-,TRBJ1-3,-,TRBV7-8,TGTGCCAGCAGCTTAGCGCTAGGGACTGGAAACACCATATATTTT,CASSLALGTGNTIYF
-,TRBJ2-7,few,TRBV6-5,TGTGCCAGCAGTTACTCGGCCGGGAGAACCTACGAGCAGTACTTC,CASSYSAGRTYEQYF
-,TRBJ2-7,-,TRBV13,TGTGCCAGCAGCTTTCGCTCCTACGAGCAGTACTTC,CASSFRSYEQYF
TRBD2,TRBJ2-2,-,TRBV6-5,TGTGCCTGCGCGGGACTAACCTCCACCGGGGAGCTGTTTTTT,CACAGLTSTGELFF
TRBD1,TRBJ2-7,-,TRBV18,TGTGCCAGCTCACCATTTAATAAAGAGACAGGGGCCTACGAGCAGTACTTC,CASSPFNKETGAYEQYF
TRBD1,TRBJ2-2,once,TRBV7-2,TGTGCCAGCAGAGGGACAGGGAACACCGGGGAGCTGTTTTTT,CASRGTGNTGELFF
-,TRBJ2-7,-,TRBV19,TGTGCCAGTAGTATAGATACGGGCCACTACGAGCAGTACTTC,CASSIDTGHYEQYF
-,TRBJ2-2,once,TRBV19,TGTGCCAGTAGTAAGGGTCTGACTAGAGGGGCCGGGGAGCTGTTTTTT,CASSKGLTRGAGELFF
TRBD1,TRBJ1-4,-,TRBV6-1,TGTGCCAGCAGTGAAATGGACAGGAGGAATGAAAAACTGTTTTTT,CASSEMDRRNEKLFF
-,TRBJ2-1,-,TRBV3-1/TRBV3-2,TGTGCCAGCAGCCAAGTAAATAGCCTCTACAATGAGCAGTTCTTC,CASSQVNSLYNEQFF